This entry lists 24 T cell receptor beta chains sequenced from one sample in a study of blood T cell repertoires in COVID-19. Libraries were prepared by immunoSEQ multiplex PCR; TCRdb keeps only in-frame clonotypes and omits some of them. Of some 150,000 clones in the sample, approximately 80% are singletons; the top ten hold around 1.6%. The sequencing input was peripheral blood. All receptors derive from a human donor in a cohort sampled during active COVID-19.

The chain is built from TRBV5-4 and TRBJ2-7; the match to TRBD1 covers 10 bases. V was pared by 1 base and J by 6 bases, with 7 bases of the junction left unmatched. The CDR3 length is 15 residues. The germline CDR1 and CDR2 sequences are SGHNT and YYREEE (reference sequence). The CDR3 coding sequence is TGTGCCAGCAGCTTGTTTGACAGGGGGCAGCGCGAGCAGTACTTC. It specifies CASSLFDRGQREQYF.

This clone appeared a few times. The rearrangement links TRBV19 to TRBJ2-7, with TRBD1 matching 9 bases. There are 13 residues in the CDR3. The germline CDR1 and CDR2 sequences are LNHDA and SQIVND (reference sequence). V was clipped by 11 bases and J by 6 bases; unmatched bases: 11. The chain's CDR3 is CASAGQGPREQYF. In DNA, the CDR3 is TGTGCCTCAGCAGGACAGGGGCCTCGCGAGCAGTACTTC. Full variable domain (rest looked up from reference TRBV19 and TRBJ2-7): DGGITQSPKYLFRKEGQNVTLSCEQNLNHDAMYWYRQDPGQGLRLIYYSQIVNDFQKGDIAEGYSVSREKKESFPLTVTSAQKNPTAFYLCASAGQGPREQYFGPGTRLTVT.

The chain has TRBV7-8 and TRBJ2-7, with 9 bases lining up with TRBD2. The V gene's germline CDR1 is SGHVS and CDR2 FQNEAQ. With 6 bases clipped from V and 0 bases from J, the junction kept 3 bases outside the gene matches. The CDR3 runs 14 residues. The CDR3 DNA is TGTGCCAGCAGTCTAGCGGGAAACTCCTACGAGCAGTACTTC. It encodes CASSLAGNSYEQYF.

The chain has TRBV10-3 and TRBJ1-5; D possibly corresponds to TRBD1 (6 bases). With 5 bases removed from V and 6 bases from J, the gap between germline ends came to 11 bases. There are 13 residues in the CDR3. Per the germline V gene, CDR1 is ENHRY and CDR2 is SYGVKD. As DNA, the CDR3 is TGTGCCATCAGTAAACAGGGTCCTCAGCCCCAGCATTTT. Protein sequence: CAISKQGPQPQHF.

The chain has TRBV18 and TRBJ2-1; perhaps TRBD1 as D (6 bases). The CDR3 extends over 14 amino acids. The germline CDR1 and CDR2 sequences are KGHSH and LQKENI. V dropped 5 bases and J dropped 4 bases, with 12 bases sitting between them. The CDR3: CASSTGQPYNEQFF. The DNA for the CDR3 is TGTGCCAGCTCAACAGGACAGCCTTACAATGAGCAGTTCTTC. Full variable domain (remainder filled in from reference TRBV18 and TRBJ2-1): NAGVMQNPRHLVRRRGQEARLRCSPMKGHSHVYWYRQLPEEGLKFMVYLQKENIIDESGMPKERFSAEFPKEGPSILRIQQVVRGDSAAYFCASSTGQPYNEQFFGPGTRLTVL.

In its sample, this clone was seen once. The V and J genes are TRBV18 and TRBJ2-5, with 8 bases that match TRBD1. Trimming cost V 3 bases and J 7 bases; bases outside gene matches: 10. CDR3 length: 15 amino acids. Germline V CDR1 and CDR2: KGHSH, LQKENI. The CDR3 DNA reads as TGTGCCAGCTCACCCTCAGACGGGACAGGTGGGACCCAGTACTTC. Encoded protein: CASSPSDGTGGTQYF.

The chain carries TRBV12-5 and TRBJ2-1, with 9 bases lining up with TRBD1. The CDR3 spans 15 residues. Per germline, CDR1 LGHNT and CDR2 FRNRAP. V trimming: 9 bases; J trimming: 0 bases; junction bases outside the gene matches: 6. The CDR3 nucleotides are TGTGCTAGCAGGACAGGGGCGGGCTCCTACAATGAGCAGTTCTTC. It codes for CASRTGAGSYNEQFF.

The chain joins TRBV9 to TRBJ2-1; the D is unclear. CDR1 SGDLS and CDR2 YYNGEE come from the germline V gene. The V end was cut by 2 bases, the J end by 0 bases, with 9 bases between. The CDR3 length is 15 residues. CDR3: CASSVFDFSYNEQFF. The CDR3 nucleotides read TGTGCCAGCAGCGTTTTTGACTTCTCCTACAATGAGCAGTTCTTC.

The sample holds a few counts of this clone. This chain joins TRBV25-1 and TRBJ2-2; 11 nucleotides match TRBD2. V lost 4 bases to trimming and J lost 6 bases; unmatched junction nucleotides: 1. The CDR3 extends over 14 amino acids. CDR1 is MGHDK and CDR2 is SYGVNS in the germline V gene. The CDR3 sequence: CASSGSGRAGELFF. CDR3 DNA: TGTGCCAGCAGTGGTAGCGGGAGGGCCGGGGAGCTGTTTTTT.

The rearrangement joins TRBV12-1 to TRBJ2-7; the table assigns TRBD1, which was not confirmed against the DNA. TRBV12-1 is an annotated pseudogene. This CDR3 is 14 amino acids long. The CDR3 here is CANVDREVTYEQYF. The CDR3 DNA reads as TGTGCCAACGTGGACAGGGAGGTTACCTACGAGCAGTACTTC.

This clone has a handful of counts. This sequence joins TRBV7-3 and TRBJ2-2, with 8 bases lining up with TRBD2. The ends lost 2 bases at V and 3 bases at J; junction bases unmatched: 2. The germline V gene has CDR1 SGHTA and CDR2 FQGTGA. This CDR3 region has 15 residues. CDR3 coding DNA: TGTGCCAGCAGCTTAGGCGGGAGGTACACCGGGGAGCTGTTTTTT. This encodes CASSLGGRYTGELFF.

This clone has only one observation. DNA of the CDR3: TGTGCCAGCAAAAGACAGGAAACTTCTGGAAACACCATATATTTT. Translated: CASKRQETSGNTIYF. This sequence joins TRBV6-5 and TRBJ1-3; weak D call: TRBD1 (6 bases). This CDR3 has 15 residues. Germline values: CDR1 MNHEY, CDR2 SVGAGI. V dropped 7 bases and J dropped 1 base, with 14 bases sitting between them.

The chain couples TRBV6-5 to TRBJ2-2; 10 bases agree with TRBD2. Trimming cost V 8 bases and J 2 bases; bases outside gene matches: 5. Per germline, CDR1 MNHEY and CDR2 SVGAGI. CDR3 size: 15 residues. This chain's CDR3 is CASGPSGGNTGELFF. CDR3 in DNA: TGTGCCAGCGGCCCTAGCGGGGGCAACACCGGGGAGCTGTTTTTT.

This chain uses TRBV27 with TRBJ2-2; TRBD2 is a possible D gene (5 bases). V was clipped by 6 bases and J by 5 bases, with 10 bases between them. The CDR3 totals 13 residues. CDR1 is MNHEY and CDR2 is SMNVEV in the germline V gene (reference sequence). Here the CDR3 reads CASRPPGTGELFF. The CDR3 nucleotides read TGTGCCAGCAGGCCCCCGGGGACCGGGGAGCTGTTTTTT.

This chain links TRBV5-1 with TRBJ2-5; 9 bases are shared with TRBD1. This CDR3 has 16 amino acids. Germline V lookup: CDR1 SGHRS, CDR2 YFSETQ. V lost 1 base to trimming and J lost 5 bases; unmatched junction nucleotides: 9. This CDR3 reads CASSLRRQGVWETQYF. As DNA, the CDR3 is TGCGCCAGCAGCTTGAGGAGACAGGGGGTTTGGGAGACCCAGTACTTC.

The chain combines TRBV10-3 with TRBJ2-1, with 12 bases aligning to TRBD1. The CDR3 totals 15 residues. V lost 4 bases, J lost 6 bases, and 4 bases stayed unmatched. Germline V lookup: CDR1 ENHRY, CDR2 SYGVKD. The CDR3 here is CAISAGQGAGNEQFF. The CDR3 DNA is TGTGCCATCAGTGCGGGACAGGGGGCAGGCAATGAGCAGTTCTTC.

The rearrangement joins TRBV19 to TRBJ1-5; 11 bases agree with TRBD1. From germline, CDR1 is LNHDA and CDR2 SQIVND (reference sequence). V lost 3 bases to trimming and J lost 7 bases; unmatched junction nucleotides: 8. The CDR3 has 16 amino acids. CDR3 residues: CASSISGQGVGQPQHF. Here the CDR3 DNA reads TGTGCCAGTAGTATTTCGGGACAGGGGGTAGGGCAGCCCCAGCATTTT.

CDR3 residues: CASSPRGQASSYEQYF. For the CDR3, the DNA is TGTGCCAGTAGTCCGCGGGGACAGGCGAGCTCCTACGAGCAGTACTTC. V gene TRBV19 combines with J gene TRBJ2-7, with 8 bases aligning to TRBD1. Germline values: CDR1 LNHDA, CDR2 SQIVND (reference sequence). The trim removed 5 bases at V and 0 bases at J, leaving 9 bases unmatched. The CDR3 spans 16 residues.

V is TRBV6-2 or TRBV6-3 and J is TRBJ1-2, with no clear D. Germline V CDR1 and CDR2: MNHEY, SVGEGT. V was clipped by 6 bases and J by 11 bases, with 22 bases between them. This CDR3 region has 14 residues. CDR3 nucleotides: TGTGCCAGCAGCCCCGGGAGGGTCCCCTCGCGATACACCTTC. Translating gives CASSPGRVPSRYTF.

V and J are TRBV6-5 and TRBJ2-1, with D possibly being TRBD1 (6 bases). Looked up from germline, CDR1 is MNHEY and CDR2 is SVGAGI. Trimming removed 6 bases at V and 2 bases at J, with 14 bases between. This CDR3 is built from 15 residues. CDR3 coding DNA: TGTGCCAGCAGCCGAGGACAGCCGCCCTACAATGAGCAGTTCTTC. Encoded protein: CASSRGQPPYNEQFF.

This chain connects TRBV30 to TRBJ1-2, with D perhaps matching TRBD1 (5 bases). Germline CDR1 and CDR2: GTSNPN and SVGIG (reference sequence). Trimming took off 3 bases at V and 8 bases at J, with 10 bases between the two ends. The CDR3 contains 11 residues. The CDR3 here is CAWRSGYGYTF. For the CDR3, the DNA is TGTGCCTGGAGATCAGGGTACGGCTACACCTTC. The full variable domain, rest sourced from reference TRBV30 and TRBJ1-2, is SQTIHQWPATLVQPVGSPLSLECTVEGTSNPNLYWYRQAAGRGLQLLFYSVGIGQISSEVPQNLSASRPQDRQFILSSKKLLLSDSGFYLCAWRSGYGYTFGSGTRLTVV.

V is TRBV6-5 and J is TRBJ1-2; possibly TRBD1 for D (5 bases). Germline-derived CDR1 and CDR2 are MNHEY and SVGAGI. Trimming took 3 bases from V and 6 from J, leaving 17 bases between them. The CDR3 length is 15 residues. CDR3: CASSYGAGPWDGYTF. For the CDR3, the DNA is TGTGCCAGCAGTTATGGGGCAGGGCCCTGGGATGGCTACACCTTC.

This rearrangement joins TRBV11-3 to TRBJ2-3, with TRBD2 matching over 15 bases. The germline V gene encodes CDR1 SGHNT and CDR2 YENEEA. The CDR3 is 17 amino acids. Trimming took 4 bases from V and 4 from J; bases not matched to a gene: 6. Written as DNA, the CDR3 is TGTGCCAGCAGCTCCCGGACTAGCGGGAGGGGGGCAGATACGCAGTATTTT. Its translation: CASSSRTSGRGADTQYF.

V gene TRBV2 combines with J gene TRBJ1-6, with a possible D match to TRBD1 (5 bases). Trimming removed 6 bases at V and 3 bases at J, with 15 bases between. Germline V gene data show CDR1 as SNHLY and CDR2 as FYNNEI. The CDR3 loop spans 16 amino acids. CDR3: CASSLSVGVYNSPLHF. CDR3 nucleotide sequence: TGTGCCAGCAGCCTCTCGGTAGGGGTCTATAATTCACCCCTCCACTTT.